The 23 T cell receptor beta chains below all came from one sample that was sequenced in a study of blood T cell repertoires in COVID-19. The data were produced by immunoSEQ multiplex PCR, yet TCRdb's version contains in-frame clones alone and is incomplete. The table has over 120,000 clones, roughly three quarters seen once; the top ten hold around 1.8%. The specimen was peripheral blood. These receptors were obtained from a woman aged 55-69 years with acute or convalescent COVID-19.

The V gene is TRBV7-6, the J gene TRBJ2-1; D is unclear. The CDR3 consists of 14 residues. Per germline, CDR1 SGHVS and CDR2 FNYEAQ. The V end was cut by 10 bases, the J end by 5 bases, with 18 bases between. Here the CDR3 DNA reads TGTGCCACCCAAGGTAGCCCCCTCGACAATGAGCAGTTCTTC. Translation: CATQGSPLDNEQFF.

The table lists this clone with a count of one. The gene calls are TRBV10-3 and TRBJ1-2; D is possibly TRBD1 (5 bases). V was shortened by 6 bases and J by 8 bases, with 19 bases between the two germline ends. Germline values: CDR1 ENHRY, CDR2 SYGVKD. The CDR3 has 14 amino acids. The CDR3 region is CAIRVGLAGSGYTF. The CDR3 DNA reads as TGTGCCATCAGGGTGGGACTGGCGGGGAGCGGCTACACCTTC.

The gene calls are TRBV28 and TRBJ2-5, with 8 bases identical to TRBD2. The CDR3 extends over 18 amino acids. V trimming: 3 bases; J trimming: 1 base; junction bases outside the gene matches: 13. Germline loops: CDR1 MDHEN, CDR2 SYDVKM. CDR3 sequence (DNA): TGTGCCAGCAGTTTCGGGGGGGACGTCTGGGGGCTCCAAGAGACCCAGTACTTC. This codes for CASSFGGDVWGLQETQYF.

A remark on this clone: Mismatch with germline at one junction end may stem from a read error. The chain carries TRBV29-1 and TRBJ2-5, with TRBD2 matching 10 bases. CDR1 and CDR2 from the germline V gene are SQVTM and ANQGSEA. The CDR3 loop spans 16 amino acids. The CDR3 is CSVRTSGSWPQETRYF. The CDR3 DNA reads as TGCAGCGTTAGGACTAGCGGAAGCTGGCCCCAAGAGACCCGGTACTTC.

The V gene is TRBV3-1 (or the pseudogene TRBV3-2), the J gene TRBJ1-3; D gene ambiguous. The V end lost 0 bases, the J end lost 0 bases, and 6 bases lay between the germline ends. Germline assignment: CDR1 LGHDT and CDR2 YNNKEL (reference sequence). This CDR3 comprises 15 residues. In nucleotides, the CDR3 is TGTGCCAGCAGCCAAGACAGGCTCTCTGGAAACACCATATATTTT. Encoded protein: CASSQDRLSGNTIYF.

The V call is TRBV6-5, the J call TRBJ1-2; D gene unclear. The CDR3 is 15 amino acids. Germline V gene lookup returns CDR1 MNHEY and CDR2 SVGAGI. The V gene lost 2 bases and the J gene lost 4 bases, with 14 bases spanning the gap. The CDR3 is CASSYIRQIRYGYTF. CDR3 DNA sequence: TGTGCCAGCAGTTACATTCGACAAATACGCTATGGCTACACCTTC.

J is TRBJ2-7 and V is TRBV27; possible D gene TRBD1, 6 bases. This CDR3 has 14 residues. Germline values: CDR1 MNHEY, CDR2 SMNVEV (reference sequence). V lost 0 bases to trimming and J lost 4 bases, with 10 bases between them. The CDR3 here is CASSLSGQQYEQYF. In DNA form, the CDR3 reads TGTGCCAGCAGTTTATCCGGACAGCAGTACGAGCAGTACTTC.

This clone appeared a few times. The chain joins TRBV12-3 or TRBV12-4 to TRBJ1-1, with D perhaps matching TRBD1 (6 bases). The CDR3 extends over 12 amino acids. V was trimmed by 8 bases and J by 6 bases, leaving 13 bases between them. The CDR3 DNA reads as TGTGCCAGCTCATTAGGGGGTCCTGAAGCTTTCTTT. As protein: CASSLGGPEAFF.

V and J are TRBV15 and TRBJ2-4; D possibly corresponds to TRBD2 (5 bases). Germline loops: CDR1 LNHNV, CDR2 YYDKDF (reference sequence). V lost 0 bases and J lost 1, with 22 bases in between. The CDR3 has 20 amino acids. The CDR3: CATSRDQPSLVSLAKNIQYF. The CDR3 DNA is TGTGCCACCAGCAGAGATCAACCCTCACTAGTCTCGCTGGCCAAAAACATTCAGTACTTC.

This chain links TRBV28 with TRBJ2-7; TRBD1 agrees at 11 bases. Germline lookup yields CDR1 MDHEN and CDR2 SYDVKM. The CDR3 has 16 amino acids. V shed 5 bases and J 3 bases; nucleotides not matched to a gene: 9. CDR3 residues: CASSPFPGQGDYEQYF. The DNA for the CDR3 is TGTGCCAGCAGTCCGTTCCCGGGACAGGGGGACTACGAGCAGTACTTC.

The chain has TRBV2 and TRBJ1-2; 7 bases fit TRBD1. The CDR3 sequence is 13 residues long. V shed 6 bases, J shed 5 bases, and the junction held 6 bases outside the gene matches. Germline V gene sequence: CDR1 SNHLY, CDR2 FYNNEI. The CDR3 loop is CASSEGTAYGYTF. The CDR3, as DNA: TGTGCCAGCAGCGAGGGGACAGCATATGGCTACACCTTC. The full variable domain, with the rest looked up from reference TRBV2 and TRBJ1-2, is EPEVTQTPSHQVTQMGQEVILRCVPISNHLYFYWYRQILGQKVEFLVSFYNNEISEKSEIFDDQFSVERPDGSNFTLKIRSTKLEDSAMYFCASSEGTAYGYTFGSGTRLTVV.

This chain joins TRBV7-3 and TRBJ1-1, with D hard to call. V was trimmed by 4 bases and J by 8 bases, leaving 14 bases between them. CDR3 size: 13 residues. CDR1 SGHTA and CDR2 FQGTGA come from the germline V gene. CDR3 amino acids: CASSSRGLKEAFF. In DNA form, the CDR3 reads TGTGCCAGCAGCTCCCGAGGGCTGAAGGAAGCTTTCTTT.

The CDR3, as DNA: TGTGCCAGCAGCCAAGTCCTCGGACTGAACCTCTATGGCTACACCTTC. Translated, it gives CASSQVLGLNLYGYTF. V and J are TRBV3-1 (or the pseudogene TRBV3-2) and TRBJ1-2; no definite D call. CDR3 length: 16 residues. Germline values: CDR1 LGHDT, CDR2 YNNKEL (reference sequence). V gave up 1 base and J gave up 4 bases, with 16 bases separating them.

The rearrangement links TRBV7-9 to TRBJ2-7; 9 nucleotides match TRBD2. The CDR3 runs 16 residues. Germline CDR1 is SEHNR and CDR2 is FQNEAQ (reference sequence). The V gene end was trimmed by 5 bases and the J gene end by 0 bases; junction bases not matched to a gene: 8. The CDR3 DNA reads TGTGCCAGCAGCCGGATAGCGGGAGAGGACTCCTACGAGCAGTACTTC. Its translation is CASSRIAGEDSYEQYF.

The table lists this clone with a count of one. The chain joins TRBV5-1 to TRBJ2-3, with 7 bases fitting TRBD2. Losses at the gene ends were 8 bases for V and 0 bases for J; bases not matched to a gene: 3. Germline V gene data show CDR1 as SGHRS and CDR2 as YFSETQ. There are 13 residues in the CDR3. The CDR3 reads CASASGSTDTQYF. The CDR3 nucleotides are TGCGCCAGTGCTAGCGGTAGCACAGATACGCAGTATTTT.

The chain is built from TRBV7-9 and TRBJ1-6; D is uncertain. Germline-derived CDR1 and CDR2 are SEHNR and FQNEAQ (reference sequence). The germline V and J ends were trimmed by 1 base and 4 bases, with 5 bases remaining between them. CDR3 length: 14 amino acids. CDR3 nucleotides: TGTGCCAGCAGCTTAGACAGTTATAATTCACCCCTCCACTTT. This gives the protein CASSLDSYNSPLHF.

The chain has TRBV27 and TRBJ1-2; D might be TRBD1 (5 bases). CDR1 is MNHEY, CDR2 SMNVEV, per germline (reference sequence). This CDR3 spans 12 amino acids. Trimming cost V 8 bases and J 6 bases, with 13 bases left between them. CDR3 DNA: TGTGCCAGCCGACAAGGAGGGGATGGCTACACCTTC. This codes for CASRQGGDGYTF.

The chain has TRBV7-9 and TRBJ2-7; D possibly corresponds to TRBD2 (6 bases). The CDR3 totals 15 residues. Per the germline V gene, CDR1 is SEHNR and CDR2 is FQNEAQ (reference sequence). With 6 bases removed from V and 3 bases from J, the gap between germline ends came to 18 bases. The CDR3 coding sequence is TGTGCCAGCAGTCATACTAGCCGGGCGATCTACGAGCAGTACTTC. Translated, it gives CASSHTSRAIYEQYF.

The chain uses TRBV27 and TRBJ2-7; D possibly corresponds to TRBD1 (5 bases). CDR3 length equals 13 residues. Germline CDR1 reads MNHEY; CDR2 reads SMNVEV (reference sequence). V lost 2 bases, J lost 11 bases, and 16 bases lay in between. This CDR3 is CASSLRLPGQEYF. The CDR3 bases are TGTGCCAGCAGTTTAAGGCTTCCAGGGCAGGAGTACTTC.

Only a few counts were recorded for this clone. V and J are TRBV10-2 and TRBJ1-2; D is uncertain. Per germline, CDR1 WSHSY and CDR2 SAAADI. V lost 5 bases and J 0 bases, leaving 7 bases between the germline ends. The CDR3 totals 13 residues. CDR3 sequence (DNA): TGCGCCAGCAGTTTAGACACTAACTATGGCTACACCTTC. Its protein product is CASSLDTNYGYTF.

The rearrangement joins TRBV10-3 to TRBJ2-7, with a possible D match to TRBD2 (5 bases). The CDR3 length is 14 residues. Germline values: CDR1 ENHRY, CDR2 SYGVKD. The V end lost 0 bases, the J end lost 3 bases, and 9 bases lay between the germline ends. The CDR3 DNA follows: TGTGCCATCAGTGAGTCCCGCGGGCTCTACGAGCAGTACTTC. The encoded protein is CAISESRGLYEQYF.

The chain carries TRBV7-9 and TRBJ2-1; TRBD2 might be the D (5 bases). This CDR3 is built from 14 residues. Trimming removed 2 bases at V and 8 bases at J, with 13 bases between. The germline CDR1 and CDR2 sequences are SEHNR and FQNEAQ (reference sequence). The CDR3 protein is CASSLSFKEDEQFF. As DNA, the CDR3 is TGTGCCAGCAGCTTATCTTTCAAGGAGGATGAGCAGTTCTTC.

The J gene is TRBJ2-7, the V gene TRBV5-1; 9 bases fit TRBD2. The V gene's germline CDR1 is SGHRS and CDR2 YFSETQ. The CDR3 length is 15 residues. J lost 0 bases, V lost 4 bases, and 5 bases had no gene match. Here the CDR3 reads CASSPVSGSSYEQYF. DNA for the CDR3: TGCGCCAGCAGCCCCGTTAGCGGGAGCTCCTACGAGCAGTACTTC.